Listed below are T cell receptor beta chains from one sample, sequenced in a study of blood T cell repertoires in COVID-19. This table comes from immunoSEQ multiplex PCR, and its TCRdb copy is limited to in-frame clones, with some not included. The sample lists fewer than 250,000 clones, over 70% occurring once. Material for sequencing was PBMCs or T cells enriched from blood (not recorded which). The source of these receptors is a woman aged 30 to 39 who had been exposed to COVID-19. Both conserved end residues are part of each CDR3. A D gene is named only where the DNA matches it firmly. Clone size is given for some rows only: seen once, a few or many times, or a class if the clone is expanded.

v_gene	j_gene	d_gene	len	abundance	CDR3nt	CDR3aa
TRBV29-1	TRBJ2-1	NA	13	NA	TGCAGCGCCTGGGGGCAGGGGAACAATGAGCAGTTCTTC	CSAWGQGNNEQFF
TRBV10-1	TRBJ2-7	NA	12	NA	TGCGCCAGCAGTGATCACAGCTACGAGCAGTACTTC	CASSDHSYEQYF
TRBV6-1	TRBJ1-1	NA	15	few	TGTGCCAGCAGTGAAGGAAGGCAGGGGAATGGGCGAGCTTTCTTT	CASSEGRQGNGRAFF
TRBV28	TRBJ1-5	NA	17	NA	TGTGCCACCACTAGGGGGTTTTTAGGTGCCAGCAATCAGCCCCAGCATTTT	CATTRGFLGASNQPQHF
TRBV11-2	TRBJ2-1	TRBD1	18	NA	TGTGCCAGCAGCTCATACCCCCGACCTGACAGGGGAGACAATGAGCAGTTCTTC	CASSSYPRPDRGDNEQFF
TRBV4-1	TRBJ1-1	NA	13	NA	TGCGCCAGCAGCCCCGGGACAATCCCTGAAGCTTTCTTT	CASSPGTIPEAFF
TRBV6-5	TRBJ1-4	NA	13	NA	TGTGCCAGCAGTCTTGCAACTAATGAAAAACTGTTTTTT	CASSLATNEKLFF
TRBV10-1	TRBJ2-3	NA	12	NA	TGCGCCAGCAGTGAGAGAGGGAGTGCGCAGTATTTT	CASSERGSAQYF
TRBV30	TRBJ2-3	TRBD2	14	NA	TGTGCCTGGACTTCACTCCCGGGACTAGCAACGCAGTATTTT	CAWTSLPGLATQYF
TRBV18	TRBJ2-5	NA	13	NA	TGTGCCAGCTCACCATCAGGACAAGAGACCCAGTACTTC	CASSPSGQETQYF
TRBV11-2	TRBJ2-7	TRBD2	15	NA	TGTGCCAGCAGCTTATATCTAGCGGCAAACTACGAGCAGTACTTC	CASSLYLAANYEQYF
TRBV14	TRBJ2-3	NA	15	NA	TGTGCCAGCAGCCAACCGTCGGGGGGCACAGATACGCAGTATTTT	CASSQPSGGTDTQYF
TRBV27	TRBJ2-7	TRBD2	15	NA	TGTGCCAGCAGCCCCCGGGGACTAGCGGCTTACGAGCAGTACTTC	CASSPRGLAAYEQYF
TRBV19	TRBJ2-7	TRBD2	15	few	TGTGCCAGTAGTGCCCGACTAGCGGGAGACGACGAGCAGTACTTC	CASSARLAGDDEQYF
TRBV2	TRBJ1-2	NA	13	few	TGTGCCAGCAGCCAGGGTGGTCCTATGGGCTACACCTTC	CASSQGGPMGYTF
TRBV30	TRBJ1-1	NA	14	few	TGTGCCTGGAGTGAGCCCGATCGGAACACTGAAGCTTTCTTT	CAWSEPDRNTEAFF
TRBV10-3	TRBJ1-3	NA	14	NA	TGTGCCATCAGAGACAGTGTTCCTGGAAACACCATATATTTT	CAIRDSVPGNTIYF
TRBV11-2	TRBJ1-3	NA	15	NA	TGTGCCAGCAGTAGCGGCTACCTCTCTGGAAACACCATATATTTT	CASSSGYLSGNTIYF
TRBV28	TRBJ1-1	NA	14	NA	TGTGCCAGCAGTTCCATCACAGGGTGGACTGAAGCTTTCTTT	CASSSITGWTEAFF
TRBV7-9	TRBJ2-1	NA	10	NA	TGTGCCAGCGGGCCGGATGAGCAGTTCTTC	CASGPDEQFF
TRBV5-1	TRBJ2-1	NA	13	NA	TGCGCCAGCAGCTTGGCTAGTTTCAATGAGCAGTTCTTC	CASSLASFNEQFF
TRBV29-1	TRBJ1-1	TRBD1	13	NA	TGCAGCGTCCCGGGACAGGGGGCGGAGAAAGCTTTCTTT	CSVPGQGAEKAFF
TRBV2	TRBJ1-2	NA	15	few	TGTGCCAGCAGCCTACGCTGGGACACCAGCCAAGGCTACACCTTC	CASSLRWDTSQGYTF
TRBV27	TRBJ2-2	NA	13	NA	TGTGCCAGCAGTCAGACTAGTGGCGGGGAGCTGTTTTTT	CASSQTSGGELFF
TRBV5-5	TRBJ1-5	NA	12	NA	TGTGCCAGCAGCTTTGACACCGGGGGTCTGCATTTT	CASSFDTGGLHF
TRBV10-3	TRBJ1-1	NA	15	NA	TGTGCCATCAGTGAGGGTCTTGTGAGCCACTCTCAAGCTTTCTTT	CAISEGLVSHSQAFF
TRBV24-1	TRBJ2-7	NA	13	NA	TGTGCCACCAGTCCTGGGGGGGCCAACGAGCAGTACTTC	CATSPGGANEQYF
TRBV3-1/TRBV3-2	TRBJ1-6	NA	15	once	TGTGCCAGCAGCCAATTGAGCTCCTATAATTCACCCCTCCACTTT	CASSQLSSYNSPLHF
TRBV5-1	TRBJ2-6	TRBD1	16	NA	TGCGCCAGCAGGACAGGGGGATTCGCAGGGGCCAACGTCCTGACTTTC	CASRTGGFAGANVLTF
TRBV10-3	TRBJ2-1	NA	13	NA	TGTGCCATCAGTGATACACCTTTTAATGAGCAGTTCTTC	CAISDTPFNEQFF
TRBV6-5	TRBJ1-1	TRBD1	15	NA	TGTGCCAGCAGATCGAACCGGGACAGGGCCACTGAAGCTTTCTTT	CASRSNRDRATEAFF
TRBV2	TRBJ1-2	NA	15	NA	TGTGCCAGCAGTGAGTTTGCAGGGGCTGACTATGGCTACACCTTC	CASSEFAGADYGYTF
TRBV19	TRBJ2-2	TRBD1	14	NA	TGTGCCAGTAGACAGGGGATGAACACCGGGGAGCTGTTTTTT	CASRQGMNTGELFF
TRBV6-5	TRBJ2-7	NA	13	NA	TGTGCCAGCAGTCTACGGAGCCCCTACGAGCAGTACTTC	CASSLRSPYEQYF
TRBV20-1	TRBJ2-5	NA	10	NA	TGCAGTGCTCGCCTAGGGGACCAGTACTTC	CSARLGDQYF
TRBV15	TRBJ2-1	TRBD2	15	NA	TGTGCCACCAGTACAGCGGGAGGATCCTACAATGAGCAGTTCTTC	CATSTAGGSYNEQFF
TRBV11-2	TRBJ2-7	NA	12	few	TGTGCCAGCAGCACAAGCTCCTACGAGCAGTACTTC	CASSTSSYEQYF
TRBV12-5	TRBJ2-7	TRBD1	18	NA	TGTGCTAGTGGTTTCCGACCCTACGGGACAGGGGAGGCCTACGAGCAGTACTTC	CASGFRPYGTGEAYEQYF
TRBV29-1	TRBJ1-4	TRBD1	11	NA	TGCAGCGTCGGGACAGCTGAAAAACTGTTTTTT	CSVGTAEKLFF
TRBV5-8	TRBJ1-6	NA	17	NA	TGTGCCAGCAGCTTATTAACAGGTCGCCCTGACTTATCACCCCTCCACTTT	CASSLLTGRPDLSPLHF
TRBV30	TRBJ2-7	NA	13	NA	TGTGCCTGGAGTGAAGGAACAGGGCGCCCTCGGTACTTC	CAWSEGTGRPRYF
TRBV2	TRBJ2-2	NA	15	once	TGTGCCAGCAGTGAGGGCAGGGATCGCACCGGGGAGCTGTTTTTT	CASSEGRDRTGELFF
TRBV5-1	TRBJ2-2	TRBD2	16	NA	TGCGCCAGCAGCTTCCCGGGAGGGGATAACACCGGGGAGCTGTTTTTT	CASSFPGGDNTGELFF
TRBV6-2/TRBV6-3	TRBJ2-1	TRBD1	17	NA	TGTGCCAGCAGTTATAAAGGGGTCGGCAGGGGGAACAATGAGCAGTTCTTC	CASSYKGVGRGNNEQFF
TRBV19	TRBJ1-2	NA	13	NA	TGTGCCAGTAGTATACGGGGGTTGTATGGCTACACCTTC	CASSIRGLYGYTF
TRBV15	TRBJ1-1	NA	13	NA	TGTGCCACCAGCAGAGCAGTGAACACTGAAGCTTTCTTT	CATSRAVNTEAFF
TRBV5-1	TRBJ1-6	TRBD1	15	NA	TGCGCCAGCAGCGAGACAGGGGGATATAGTTCACCCCTCCACTTT	CASSETGGYSSPLHF